Detailed here is one T cell receptor beta chain. The antigen it binds to is not known. The sample holds no much larger clone one base away, and base qualities are not on file. This sample stems from a study of memory B cells and T cells in multiple sclerosis (dated by TCRdb to 2016 to 2019). At the level of the whole study: The study compared the TCR beta repertoires of autoproliferating peripheral T cells with those of brain lesion-infiltrating T cells in multiple sclerosis patients. A couple of multiple sclerosis patients were included in the TCR sequencing because brain lesions obtained at autopsy or brain-infiltrating cells obtained from biopsy were available for them. The investigation overall reported the following: Clone-set sizes differed between compartments, which influenced counts of shared clonotypes and required normalization.

Autoproliferating (CFSEdim) and non-proliferating (CFSEhi) T cell fractions were sequenced separately after stimulus-free culture of CFSE-labeled PBMCs. Altogether, about 5.5x10^7 CFSE-labeled PBMCs were kept in culture for 7 days with no stimulus, after which the replicate wells were combined. PBMCs were labeled with 0.4 to 0.55 uM CFSE and cultured without exogenous stimuli in serum-free AIM-V medium. PBMCs were isolated by Ficoll density gradient centrifugation and cryopreserved before use. Using a FACSAria III, live 7-AAD-negative cells were sorted, then washed with PBS and stored frozen at -80 degrees C as dry pellets. Using the immunoSEQ Platform, TCRbeta CDR3 regions were amplified from extracted genomic DNA. Multiplex PCR, high-throughput sequencing and a vendor bioinformatics pipeline were brought together in the immunoSEQ assay. On the study's bioinformatics: After discarding non-productive sequences and any CDR3s under 4 amino acids in length, clonotype frequencies were recalculated for each sample. In immunoSEQ Analyzer 2.0, shared clonotypes were identified as those with identical CDR3 amino acid, V gene and J gene sequences. Repertoire overlap was normalized by dividing shared clonotype counts by the product of both clone-set sizes, scaled by 1000 into arbitrary units. Imported from immuneACCESS, the table was reduced by TCRdb to in-frame sequences with V and J called. These copies leave out some clones; in studies compared against another copy, an unresolved V gene accounts for under half, and the cause of the remainder is not known. The V and J calls and clone size are taken from that table; D and trimming were inferred from the DNA. The sample contains approximately 32,000 clones, more than 70% of them found a single time. The leading ten clones occupy roughly 2.7% of the sample.

Counted from cysteine to phenylalanine, this CDR3 has 14 amino acids. The entry retains the CDR3 DNA only, 42 bases that are in frame from base 1. Reading the germline V gene gives CDR1 SGDLS and CDR2 YYNGEE. V gives up 4 bases and J gives up 2 bases, and the segment between their germline ends measures 13 bases. The sequence came from a human donor with multiple sclerosis. The sequence joins TRBV9 to TRBJ2-7, with TRBD1 tentatively as D gene (6 bases match). Sequencing input: PBMCs from blood kept in culture. The bases read TGTGCCAGCAGCCCCGTGGACAGTGCCTACGAGCAGTACTTC. Its product reads: CASSPVDSAYEQYF.